Reported below is one TCR beta chain. Its antigen is undetermined. This entry comes from a study of cytomegalovirus exposure and HLA in healthy donors. Germline CDR1 is SGHTA and CDR2 is FQGNSA. V was clipped by 6 bases and J by 5 bases; unmatched bases: 8. The CDR3 has 15 residues. Overall study results and limits: Some V segments, TRBV6-2 and TRBV6-3 among them, were indistinguishable and were therefore excluded.

The PCR ran on 60 Vbeta and 13 Jbeta primers. Data came from immunoSEQ multiplex PCR; TCRdb stores just in-frame clones and leaves some out. The sample holds some 98,000 clones, 76% seen once. The sample comprised PBMCs. The clonotype was recovered from a man between 40 and 49 years old in good health and CMV-seronegative. The V gene is TRBV7-2, the J gene TRBJ2-5; 11 bases line up with TRBD1. CDR3 residues: CASRSSGQGVETQYF. CDR3 coding DNA: TGTGCCAGCAGATCGTCGGGACAGGGGGTGGAGACCCAGTACTTC.